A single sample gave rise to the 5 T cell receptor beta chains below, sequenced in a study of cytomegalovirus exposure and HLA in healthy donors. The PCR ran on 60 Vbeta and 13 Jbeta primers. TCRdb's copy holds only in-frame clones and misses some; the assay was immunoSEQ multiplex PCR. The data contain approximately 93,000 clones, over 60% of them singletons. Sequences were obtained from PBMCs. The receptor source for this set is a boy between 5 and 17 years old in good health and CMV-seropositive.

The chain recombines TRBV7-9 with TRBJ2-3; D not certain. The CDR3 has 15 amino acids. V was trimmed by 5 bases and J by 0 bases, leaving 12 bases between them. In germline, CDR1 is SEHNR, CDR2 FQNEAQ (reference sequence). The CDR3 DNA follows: TGTGCCAGCAGCCCCTCAGGATCTAGCACAGATACGCAGTATTTT. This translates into CASSPSGSSTDTQYF.

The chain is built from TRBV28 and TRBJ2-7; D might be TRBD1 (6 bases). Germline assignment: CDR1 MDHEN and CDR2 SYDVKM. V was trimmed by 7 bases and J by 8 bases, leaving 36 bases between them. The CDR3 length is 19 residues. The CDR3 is CASTVYVGTRSFGLRKQYF. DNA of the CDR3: TGTGCCAGCACCGTATACGTGGGGACACGGTCTTTTGGGCTACGAAAGCAGTACTTC.

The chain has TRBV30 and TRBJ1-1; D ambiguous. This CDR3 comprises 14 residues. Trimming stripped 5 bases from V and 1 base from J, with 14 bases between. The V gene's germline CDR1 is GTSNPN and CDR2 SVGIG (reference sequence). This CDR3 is CAWGKQKPNTEAFF. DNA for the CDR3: TGTGCCTGGGGCAAACAAAAACCGAACACTGAAGCTTTCTTT. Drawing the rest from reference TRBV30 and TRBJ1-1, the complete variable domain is SQTIHQWPATLVQPVGSPLSLECTVEGTSNPNLYWYRQAAGRGLQLLFYSVGIGQISSEVPQNLSASRPQDRQFILSSKKLLLSDSGFYLCAWGKQKPNTEAFFGQGTRLTVV.

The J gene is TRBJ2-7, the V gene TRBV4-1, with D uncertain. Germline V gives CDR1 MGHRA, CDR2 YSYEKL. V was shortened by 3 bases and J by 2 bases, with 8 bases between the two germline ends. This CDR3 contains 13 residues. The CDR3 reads CASSHAGTYEQYF. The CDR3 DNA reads TGCGCCAGCAGCCATGCAGGTACCTACGAGCAGTACTTC.

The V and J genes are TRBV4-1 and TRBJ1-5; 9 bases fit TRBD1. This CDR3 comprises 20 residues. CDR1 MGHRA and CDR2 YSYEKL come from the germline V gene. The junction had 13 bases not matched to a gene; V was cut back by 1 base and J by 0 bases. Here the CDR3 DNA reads TGCGCCAGCAGCCAAGGGGTTGGACAGGGGACGCTTTATAGCAATCAGCCCCAGCATTTT. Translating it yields CASSQGVGQGTLYSNQPQHF.